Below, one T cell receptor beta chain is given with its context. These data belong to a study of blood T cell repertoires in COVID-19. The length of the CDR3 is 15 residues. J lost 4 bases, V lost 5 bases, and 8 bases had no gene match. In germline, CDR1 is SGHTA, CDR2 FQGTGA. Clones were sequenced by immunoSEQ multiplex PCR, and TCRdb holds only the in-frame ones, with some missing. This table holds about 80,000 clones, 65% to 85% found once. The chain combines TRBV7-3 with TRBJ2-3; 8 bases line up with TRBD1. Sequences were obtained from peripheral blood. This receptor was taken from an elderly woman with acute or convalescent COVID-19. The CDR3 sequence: CASSATGDGADTQYF. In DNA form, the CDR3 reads TGTGCCAGCAGCGCGACAGGGGATGGGGCAGATACGCAGTATTTT.